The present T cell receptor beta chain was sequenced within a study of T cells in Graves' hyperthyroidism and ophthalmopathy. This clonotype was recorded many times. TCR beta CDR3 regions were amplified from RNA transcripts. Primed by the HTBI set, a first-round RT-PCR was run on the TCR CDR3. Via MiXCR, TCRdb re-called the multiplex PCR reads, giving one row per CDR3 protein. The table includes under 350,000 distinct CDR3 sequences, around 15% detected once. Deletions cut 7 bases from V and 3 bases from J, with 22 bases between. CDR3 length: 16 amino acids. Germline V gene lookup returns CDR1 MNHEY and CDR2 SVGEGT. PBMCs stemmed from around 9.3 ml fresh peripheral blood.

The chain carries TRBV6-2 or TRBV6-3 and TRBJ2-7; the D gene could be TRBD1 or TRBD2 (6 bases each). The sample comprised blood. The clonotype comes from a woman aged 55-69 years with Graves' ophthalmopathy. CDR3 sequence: CASTPTGTPSRYEQYF. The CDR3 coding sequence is TGTGCCAGCACCCCCACAGGGACTCCTTCACGCTACGAGCAGTACTTC.